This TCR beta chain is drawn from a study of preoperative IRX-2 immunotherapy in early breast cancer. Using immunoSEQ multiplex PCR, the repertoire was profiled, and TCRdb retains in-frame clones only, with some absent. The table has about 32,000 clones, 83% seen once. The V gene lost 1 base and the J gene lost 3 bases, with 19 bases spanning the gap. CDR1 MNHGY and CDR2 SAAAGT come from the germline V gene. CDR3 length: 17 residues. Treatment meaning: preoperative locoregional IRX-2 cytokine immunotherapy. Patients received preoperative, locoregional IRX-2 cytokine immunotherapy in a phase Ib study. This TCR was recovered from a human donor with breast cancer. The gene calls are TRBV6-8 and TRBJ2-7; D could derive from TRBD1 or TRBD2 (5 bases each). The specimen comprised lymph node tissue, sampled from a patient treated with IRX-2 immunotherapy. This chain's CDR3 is CASSYFYPGTLNYEQYF. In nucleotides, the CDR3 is TGTGCCAGCAGTTACTTCTACCCCGGGACCCTAAACTACGAGCAGTACTTC.